This entry describes one T cell receptor (beta chain). Primers used in a second PCR of roughly 6 to 11 cycles were a sample-barcoded 5' primer and a J-beta primer mix. TCRdb used MiXCR to reprocess the 5' RACE reads, holding one entry per CDR3 protein. The table includes 1.5 million to 2 million distinct CDR3 sequences, approximately 39% detected once. V dropped 0 bases and J dropped 3 bases, with 14 bases sitting between them. CDR1 and CDR2 (germline): MNHNY, SVGAGI (reference sequence). CDR3 length: 16 residues. This sample is part of a study of blood T cells in healthy people across ages. The V and J genes are TRBV6-6 and TRBJ1-1; no firm D call. The TCR sequence derives from a human donor in good health. Sequencing was done on a sample of blood. The CDR3 loop is CASSYSPRPLDTEAFF. The CDR3 coding sequence is TGTGCCAGCAGTTACTCCCCCCGACCCCTGGACACTGAAGCTTTCTTT.